This T cell receptor beta chain was found in a study of blood T cell repertoires in COVID-19. Study summary: The analysed material was cDNA or gDNA that came from T cells, B-cell-depleted T cells, or PBMCs.

Authors' data handling: Amplified reference gene primers provided the basis for estimating nucleated cell counts. The method was immunoSEQ multiplex PCR; TCRdb's version includes in-frame clones alone and lacks a portion of them. The V and J calls and clone size were taken over from that table, and D and trimming were inferred from the DNA. The sample includes 100,000 to 150,000 clones, around three quarters of them seen just once. Sequenced: peripheral blood. The origin of this receptor is a man between 60 and 70 years old with active or convalescent COVID-19.

The CDR3 is CASSWSGSRTDTQYF. The CDR3 DNA follows: TGCGCCAGCAGCTGGAGCGGGAGTCGGACAGATACGCAGTATTTT. J is TRBJ2-3 and V is TRBV5-1, with 8 bases lining up with TRBD2. V lost 3 bases to trimming and J lost 3 bases; unmatched junction nucleotides: 6. CDR1 is SGHRS and CDR2 is YFSETQ in the germline V gene. The CDR3 spans 15 residues.